This TCR beta chain emerged from a study of T cell responses to AZD1222 COVID-19 vaccine. Study-wide background: Analyses pooled second doses at about 4 or about 12 weeks.

In germline, CDR1 is LGHNA, CDR2 YNFKEQ. The J segment lost 9 bases and the V segment lost 1 base, leaving 6 bases of the junction unmatched. The CDR3 is 14 amino acids. This table comes from immunoSEQ multiplex PCR, and its TCRdb copy is limited to in-frame clones, with some not included. This table holds some 140,000 clones, approximately 92% found once. General observations from the study: Only a handful of individuals given AZD1222 were seropositive at baseline. As reported, nearly half of all spike-specific TCRs target variant regions that are unmutated. Scientists sampled the repertoires only once the peak T cell response had passed.

This clone has just one count. Antigen unknown. The source was peripheral blood, collected on day 0 of AZD1222 vaccination. This TCR derives from an adult in good health. The genes are TRBV4-2 and TRBJ2-1; 7 bases are shared with TRBD2. The CDR3 here is CASSQGGGESEQFF. The CDR3 nucleotides are TGTGCCAGCAGCCAAGGGGGAGGGGAGAGTGAGCAGTTCTTC.